A selection of T cell receptor beta chains follows, all from one sample in a study of cytomegalovirus exposure and HLA in healthy donors. TCRdb keeps only in-frame clones here, not all; method: immunoSEQ multiplex PCR. The data hold under 40,000 clones, with around 77% observed a single time. Sequenced input: PBMCs. The receptors were sampled from a woman aged 25 to 39 in good health and CMV-seropositive. Both conserved end residues are part of each CDR3. A D gene is named only where the DNA matches it firmly. Only some rows state a clone size, as once, few, many or a class for expanded clones.

CDR3 protein,CDR3 DNA,J gene,clone size,V gene,D gene
CASSDDSPNQPQHF,TGTGCCAGCTCTGACGACAGCCCCAATCAGCCCCAGCATTTT,TRBJ1-5,.,TRBV7-9,.
CASSPPGGTEAFF,TGTGCCAGCAGCCCGCCTGGAGGAACTGAAGCTTTCTTT,TRBJ1-1,.,TRBV27,.
CASSVGRVGNTIYF,TGTGCCAGCAGCGTAGGGAGGGTTGGAAACACCATATATTTT,TRBJ1-3,.,TRBV9,.
CASSLRVVAGYEQFF,TGTGCCAGCAGCTTAAGGGTGGTGGCGGGGTATGAGCAGTTCTTC,TRBJ2-1,.,TRBV7-3,.
CASSDQGQGAGELFF,TGTGCCAGCAGTGACCAGGGACAGGGGGCCGGGGAGCTGTTTTTT,TRBJ2-2,.,TRBV6-4,TRBD1
CATSREQGNYNEQFF,TGTGCCACCAGCAGGGAACAGGGGAATTACAATGAGCAGTTCTTC,TRBJ2-1,.,TRBV15,TRBD1
CASSRSTAPSTNEKLFF,TGTGCCAGCAGTAGGTCTACAGCACCCTCAACTAATGAAAAACTGTTTTTT,TRBJ1-4,.,TRBV28,.
CASSASGGDPDTQYF,TGTGCCAGCAGTGCTAGCGGGGGGGACCCAGATACGCAGTATTTT,TRBJ2-3,few,TRBV6-4,TRBD2
CSSSSQADTQYF,TGTTCCAGCAGCTCCCAGGCCGATACGCAGTATTTT,TRBJ2-3,.,TRBV7-9,.
CASSGQGPTEAFF,TGCGCCAGCAGTGGACAGGGGCCAACTGAAGCTTTCTTT,TRBJ1-1,.,TRBV10-2,TRBD1
CASSVGQGGNQPQHF,TGTGCCAGCAGCGTGGGACAGGGCGGCAATCAGCCCCAGCATTTT,TRBJ1-5,.,TRBV9,TRBD1
CSVFTDRDTQYF,TGCAGCGTCTTCACCGACAGAGATACGCAGTATTTT,TRBJ2-3,.,TRBV29-1,.
CASTSGSWNEQFF,TGTGCCAGCACTAGCGGGAGTTGGAATGAGCAGTTCTTC,TRBJ2-1,.,TRBV2,TRBD2
CASSRTGNNQPQHF,TGTGCCAGCAGTCGGACAGGGAACAATCAGCCCCAGCATTTT,TRBJ1-5,.,TRBV6-1,TRBD1
CASRPRDRGHGYTF,TGTGCCAGCAGGCCCCGGGACAGGGGGCATGGCTACACCTTC,TRBJ1-2,.,TRBV6-6,TRBD1
CASSVDRGGYNEQFF,TGTGCCAGCAGCGTCGACAGGGGAGGATACAATGAGCAGTTCTTC,TRBJ2-1,.,TRBV11-2,TRBD1
CASSFGGEMGANVLTF,TGTGCCAGCAGCTTTGGGGGGGAGATGGGGGCCAACGTCCTGACTTTC,TRBJ2-6,.,TRBV7-3,TRBD2
CAIRPGISNHEKLFF,TGTGCCATCAGACCAGGGATCAGTAATCATGAAAAACTGTTTTTT,TRBJ1-4,.,TRBV10-3,.
CASSQWVSETRDTQYF,TGCGCCAGCAGTCAATGGGTTAGCGAGACTCGAGATACGCAGTATTTT,TRBJ2-3,once,TRBV23-1,.
CASGLGLAGADTQYF,TGTGCTAGTGGTTTGGGACTAGCGGGGGCGGATACGCAGTATTTT,TRBJ2-3,.,TRBV12-5,TRBD2
CASSPGWSNTEAFF,TGTGCCAGCAGCCCAGGGTGGTCGAACACTGAAGCTTTCTTT,TRBJ1-1,few,TRBV5-6,.
CASSHGTGLNTEAFF,TGCGCCAGCAGTCACGGGACAGGATTGAACACTGAAGCTTTCTTT,TRBJ1-1,once,TRBV10-1,TRBD1
CAISESNRGNPYEQYF,TGTGCCATCAGTGAGAGTAACAGGGGAAATCCCTACGAGCAGTACTTC,TRBJ2-7,.,TRBV10-3,TRBD1
CASRGQGATEAFF,TGTGCCAGCAGAGGACAGGGGGCCACTGAAGCTTTCTTT,TRBJ1-1,.,TRBV2,TRBD1
CASTRGGEETQYF,TGTGCCAGCACTCGTGGGGGGGAAGAGACCCAGTACTTC,TRBJ2-5,few,TRBV2,TRBD2
CASSEIAGGPDEQYF,TGTGCCAGCAGTGAAATAGCGGGAGGGCCAGACGAGCAGTACTTC,TRBJ2-7,few,TRBV6-1,TRBD2
CASRSYSAYEQYF,TGTGCCAGCAGGTCCTACAGTGCCTACGAGCAGTACTTC,TRBJ2-7,.,TRBV2,.
CASSPGTSGADEQFF,TGTGCCAGCTCACCAGGGACTAGCGGGGCAGATGAGCAGTTCTTC,TRBJ2-1,.,TRBV18,TRBD2
CASSSGGKSYGYTF,TGTGCCAGCAGTTCAGGGGGGAAGAGCTATGGCTACACCTTC,TRBJ1-2,.,TRBV28,TRBD1
CASSVRPGQVNTGELFF,TGTGCCAGCAGCGTAAGGCCGGGACAGGTTAACACCGGGGAGCTGTTTTTT,TRBJ2-2,few,TRBV7-9,TRBD1
CASTPGQYVDEQFF,TGTGCCAGCACCCCGGGACAGTATGTCGATGAGCAGTTCTTC,TRBJ2-1,.,TRBV6-6,TRBD1
CASSLATGLNYGYTF,TGTGCCAGCAGCTTAGCGACAGGGTTAAACTATGGCTACACCTTC,TRBJ1-2,.,TRBV7-2,TRBD1
CASSLGLQFSPLHF,TGTGCCAGCAGCTTGGGACTACAGTTTTCACCCCTCCACTTT,TRBJ1-6,.,TRBV5-6,.
CASSELAGESGELFF,TGTGCCAGCAGTGAACTAGCGGGAGAATCCGGGGAGCTGTTTTTT,TRBJ2-2,.,TRBV6-4,TRBD2
CASSSVGGVGTEAFF,TGTGCCAGCAGTTCCGTAGGGGGAGTCGGCACCGAAGCTTTCTTT,TRBJ1-1,.,TRBV27,.